This is a list of T cell receptor beta chains from one sample in a study of shared clonotypes between healthy human individuals. Data came from immunoSEQ multiplex PCR; TCRdb stores just in-frame clones and leaves some out. Among some 1 million clones listed, about 70% were seen once. What was sequenced was memory CD4+ T cells sorted from blood. The receptors stem from a man aged 18 to 29 in good health. CDR3s include the opening cysteine and the closing phenylalanine or tryptophan. D genes are given only for firm matches. Only part of the rows carry a size: once, few, many, or a class if the clone is expanded.

d_gene,j_gene,abundance,v_gene,len,CDR3nt,CDR3aa
TRBD2,TRBJ2-7,-,TRBV6-1,15,TGTGCCAGCAGTGAACTAGCGGGAACCTCCTACGAGCAGTACTTC,CASSELAGTSYEQYF
TRBD2,TRBJ2-7,-,TRBV6-1,16,TGTGCCAGCAGTGGACTAGCGGGAAATAGTTTCTACGAGCAGTACTTC,CASSGLAGNSFYEQYF
-,TRBJ2-3,-,TRBV28,12,TGTGCCAGCACCGATTACAGGGATACGCAGTATTTT,CASTDYRDTQYF
TRBD2,TRBJ2-1,-,TRBV6-1,14,TGTGCCAGCGGATGGACTAGCTTGGCTGATGAGCAGTTCTTC,CASGWTSLADEQFF
TRBD2,TRBJ2-7,-,TRBV29-1,12,TGCAGCGTTGAACGGGGGGCCTACGAGCAGTACTTC,CSVERGAYEQYF
TRBD1,TRBJ1-2,-,TRBV6-5,12,TGTGCCAGTACAGGGGGTGACTATGGCTACACCTTC,CASTGGDYGYTF
-,TRBJ1-5,-,TRBV2,13,TGTGCCAGCAGGGTTGCTAGCAATCAGCCCCAGCATTTT,CASRVASNQPQHF
-,TRBJ1-1,-,TRBV6-1,14,TGTGCCAGCAGTGACCCAGGGAGGAACACTGAAGCTTTCTTT,CASSDPGRNTEAFF
-,TRBJ1-5,-,TRBV5-6,15,TGTGCCAGCAGCTTGGGATCTGCAGGCAATCAGCCCCAGCATTTT,CASSLGSAGNQPQHF
-,TRBJ1-4,once,TRBV5-1,15,TGCGCCAGCAGCTTAGACAAATCAACTAATGAAAAACTGTTTTTT,CASSLDKSTNEKLFF
-,TRBJ2-4,few,TRBV14,17,TGTGCCAGCAGCCCTATGTCCTCGGCAGGGACCAAAAACATTCAGTACTTC,CASSPMSSAGTKNIQYF
TRBD2,TRBJ2-2,-,TRBV14,15,TGTGCCAGCAGCCGACTAGCGGGGAACACCGGGGAGCTGTTTTTT,CASSRLAGNTGELFF
-,TRBJ2-3,-,TRBV5-1,14,TGCGCCAGCAGCTTGGAACGGGAGTTAGATACGCAGTATTTT,CASSLERELDTQYF
-,TRBJ1-2,-,TRBV18,16,TGTGCCAGCTCTGAATACCGGGACGGAGCTAACTATGGCTACACCTTC,CASSEYRDGANYGYTF
-,TRBJ1-6,-,TRBV10-2,17,TGCGCCAGCAGTGAGGAGGGAGGGAGCTCCTATAATTCACCCCTCCACTTT,CASSEEGGSSYNSPLHF
-,TRBJ1-1,-,TRBV19,13,TGTGCCAGTAGAGATCTAGCGGGCGGTGAAGCTTTCTTT,CASRDLAGGEAFF
-,TRBJ2-7,once,TRBV23-1,16,TGCGCCTGCGTAGAAGACTTCTACACCCTTGCGTACGAGCAGTACTTC,CACVEDFYTLAYEQYF
-,TRBJ1-2,few,TRBV19,15,TGTGCCAGTAGGGGGGCAGACCCCCGGAGGGATGGCTACACCTTC,CASRGADPRRDGYTF
TRBD1,TRBJ1-6,few,TRBV2,15,TGTGCCAGCTTACTCCAGGGGGCAGGGAATTCACCCCTCCACTTT,CASLLQGAGNSPLHF
TRBD2,TRBJ2-2,few,TRBV7-9,19,TGTGCCAGCAGCTCCCCAAAAGTGACTAGCGGGAGAGTTCCCGGGGAGCTGTTTTTT,CASSSPKVTSGRVPGELFF
-,TRBJ2-2,-,TRBV5-1,15,TGCGCCAGCGGGTTGGGTAGTCCGAACACCGGGGAGCTGTTTTTT,CASGLGSPNTGELFF
TRBD1,TRBJ2-5,-,TRBV7-2,15,TGTGCCAGCAGCCCAGGGACAGGGGGACAAGAGACCCAGTACTTC,CASSPGTGGQETQYF
-,TRBJ2-5,-,TRBV25-1,11,TGTGCCAGCAGAGGGGTAGAGACCCAGTACTTC,CASRGVETQYF
TRBD2,TRBJ2-2,-,TRBV19,15,TGTGCCAGTAGCGGTAGCGGGGGGTTCACCGGGGAGCTGTTTTTT,CASSGSGGFTGELFF
TRBD2,TRBJ2-3,-,TRBV28,16,TGTGCCGCCGGTCCTGGGGGTAGCGGGAACACAGATACGCAGTATTTT,CAAGPGGSGNTDTQYF
TRBD1,TRBJ2-6,many,TRBV5-4,17,TGTGCCAGCAGCTTGCAGGGGGCGCCTGCTGGGGCCAACGTCCTGACTTTC,CASSLQGAPAGANVLTF
-,TRBJ2-7,-,TRBV5-1,14,TGCGCCAGCAGCTTGGTCCGGGGCTCCTACGAGCAGTACTTC,CASSLVRGSYEQYF
TRBD2,TRBJ2-3,-,TRBV19,14,TGTGCCAGTAGTAAGGGACTAGCGCCAGATACGCAGTATTTT,CASSKGLAPDTQYF